This T cell receptor beta chain was profiled in a study of blood T cell repertoires in COVID-19 (dated by TCRdb to about 2020). Background on the whole study: Samples covering the acute and convalescent phases of COVID-19 were provided by collaborators in the United States, Italy and Spain. A de-identified subject ID, COVID-19 status, age in years and sex were almost always included in the sample metadata. Where available, HLA class I and class II types were taken from metadata supplied by the sample provider and were not determined by assay-based typing. Subjects who had been exposed to COVID-19, were actively infected with it, or had recovered from it provided the deeply sampled blood TCRbeta repertoires that made up the dataset. Samples were obtained from the ongoing ImmuneRACE study (first 160 participants) and from about 1,300 subjects provided by 6 global collaborators. A freely available public database, intended as a resource for researchers studying the immune response to SARS-CoV-2, is where the repertoires were released. The prospective study material was composed of cDNA or gDNA derived from T cells, B-cell-depleted T cells, or PBMCs. Overall study results and their limits: How much clinical and demographic metadata was included differed by source and by participant, and the metadata was provided uncurated.

Its CDR3 holds 15 amino acids, cysteine through phenylalanine. The entry retains the CDR3 DNA only, 45 bases that are in frame from base 1. The junction shows trimming of 4 bases on V and 0 bases on J, plus 9 bases between the germline ends. CDR1 and CDR2 were assigned from the germline V gene as SNHLY and FYNNEI. Whole blood was collected in K2EDTA tubes by collaborating institutions according to the institutions' own protocols. For TCRbeta analysis, collaborators shipped samples as frozen whole blood, isolated PBMCs, or DNA extracted from either of those sample types. The immunoSEQ Assay, a bias-controlled multiplex PCR, was used to amplify TCRbeta CDR3 regions from genomic DNA. As for the authors' bioinformatics: The number of nucleated cells in each sample was estimated from the amplification of reference gene primers within the assay. To quantify the absolute abundance of each unique TCRbeta CDR3 rearrangement, sequence reads were collapsed and filtered. Productive Simpson clonality was computed per sample as the square root of Simpson's diversity index over productive rearrangements. What TCRdb holds here is the immuneACCESS table cut down to in-frame rearrangements. Part of the clones is not present; checked against another copy, under half of the missing clones reflect an unresolved V gene, and the others are unexplained. That table furnishes V, J and clone size, whereas the DNA furnished D and trimming. For this sample there are 180,000 or so clones; about nine tenths appear just once. The top ten clones comprise 1.5% to 2% of the sample.

Concerning this clone itself: Its antigen target is currently unknown. Nothing much larger sits one base from this clone, and base qualities are not available.

The rearranged segments are TRBV2 and TRBJ2-2; the best D guess is TRBD2, with 6 bases matching. The sequence was obtained from a man between 18 and 29 years old with active or convalescent COVID-19. Sample: peripheral blood. The DNA reads TGTGCCAGCAGTGGTCGGGAGCCGAACACCGGGGAGCTGTTTTTT. Translated, this gives CASSGREPNTGELFF.